This is a list of T cell receptor beta chains from one sample in a study of control samples from healthy donors and cancer patients. Sequenced by immunoSEQ multiplex PCR; TCRdb stores in-frame clones only, minus some. The sample contains 99,000 or so clones, 82% of which appear only once. The specimen was blood. These receptors came from a man between 60 and 70 years old in good health. Each CDR3 is given with its conserved first and last residue. Fields, in order: D gene, CDR3 length, J gene, V gene, clone size, CDR3 DNA, CDR3 protein. A D gene is named only where the DNA matches it firmly. Size values are once, few and many counts, or a class for expanded clones, and some rows have none.

. | 15 | TRBJ1-5 | TRBV19 | . | TGTGCCAGTACCAGGACAGCATATAGCAATCAGCCCCAGCATTTT | CASTRTAYSNQPQHF
. | 14 | TRBJ2-7 | TRBV28 | . | TGTGCCAGCAGTTTCACCAGGGTTAGCTACGAGCAGTACTTC | CASSFTRVSYEQYF
. | 13 | TRBJ1-1 | TRBV6-4 | . | TGTGCCAGCAGTGGCGAGGAGAACACTGAAGCTTTCTTT | CASSGEENTEAFF
. | 11 | TRBJ1-2 | TRBV12-3/TRBV12-4 | . | TGTGCCAGCAGTTTAAGCTATGGCTACACCTTC | CASSLSYGYTF
. | 13 | TRBJ1-1 | TRBV9 | . | TGTGCCAGCAGCGTCAACGCGAACACTGAAGCTTTCTTT | CASSVNANTEAFF
. | 13 | TRBJ1-2 | TRBV19 | . | TGTGCCAGTAGTATGTCCGGAGCCTATGGCTACACCTTC | CASSMSGAYGYTF
. | 14 | TRBJ2-7 | TRBV5-6 | . | TGTGCCAGCAGCTCCTTCTTTGTCTCCTACGAGCAGTACTTC | CASSSFFVSYEQYF
. | 16 | TRBJ1-2 | TRBV30 | . | TGTGCCTGGAGTACGCCAATCCTTCAAGGGAAAGGCGGCTACACCTTC | CAWSTPILQGKGGYTF
. | 15 | TRBJ2-5 | TRBV18 | . | TGTGCCAGCTCACCACTTACCGTCTCAGGAGAGACCCAGTACTTC | CASSPLTVSGETQYF
. | 14 | TRBJ1-5 | TRBV28 | . | TGTGCCAGCAGGGTACAGGGTTACACTCAGCCCCAGCATTTT | CASRVQGYTQPQHF
. | 14 | TRBJ1-5 | TRBV6-5 | . | TGTGCCAGCAGCCTGAACAGGGAGAGTCAGCCCCAGCATTTT | CASSLNRESQPQHF
TRBD2 | 16 | TRBJ2-2 | TRBV3-1/TRBV3-2 | . | TGTGCCAGCAGCAATCAACTAGCGGGAGTGATCGGGGAGCTGTTTTTT | CASSNQLAGVIGELFF
TRBD1 | 13 | TRBJ1-2 | TRBV5-6 | . | TGTGCCAGCAGCATCCGACAGGGGTATGGCTACACCTTC | CASSIRQGYGYTF
. | 15 | TRBJ1-5 | TRBV2 | . | TGTGCCAGCAGTGACGCCGGGTGGTACAATCAGCCCCAGCATTTT | CASSDAGWYNQPQHF
. | 12 | TRBJ2-5 | TRBV6-2/TRBV6-3 | . | TGTGCCAGCAGTTACTCGAGGGAGACCCAGTACTTC | CASSYSRETQYF
TRBD2 | 14 | TRBJ2-7 | TRBV7-2 | . | TGTGCCAGCAGGTCTAGCGGGACTACCTACGAGCAGTACTTC | CASRSSGTTYEQYF
TRBD1 | 14 | TRBJ1-2 | TRBV7-6 | once | TGTGCCAGCAGCGAAAAGGACAGGGGTTATGGCTACACCTTC | CASSEKDRGYGYTF
. | 12 | TRBJ1-4 | TRBV7-9 | . | TGTGCCAGCAGCTTAATCGGTGAAAAACTGTTTTTT | CASSLIGEKLFF
. | 14 | TRBJ1-2 | TRBV19 | few | TGTGCCAGTAGCACCCTGGGACTAGACTATGGCTACACCTTC | CASSTLGLDYGYTF
TRBD2 | 15 | TRBJ2-1 | TRBV5-4 | . | TGTGCCAGCAGCCCGGGGGGAATCTCTGACAATGAGCAGTTCTTC | CASSPGGISDNEQFF
TRBD1 | 14 | TRBJ2-1 | TRBV16 | . | TGTGCCAGCAGCTCAGGACAGGTGGTAAATGAGCAGTTCTTC | CASSSGQVVNEQFF
. | 14 | TRBJ1-5 | TRBV18 | . | TGTGCCAGCTCATCTAACATTGACTATCAGCCCCAGCATTTT | CASSSNIDYQPQHF
. | 13 | TRBJ1-2 | TRBV5-6 | . | TGTGCCAGCAGCACATACTCTACCTATGGCTACACCTTC | CASSTYSTYGYTF
TRBD2 | 20 | TRBJ2-6 | TRBV30 | once | TGTGCCTGGAGTGTGTGGGTAGCGGGAGGTTCCTCCTCTGGGGCCAACGTCCTGACTTTC | CAWSVWVAGGSSSGANVLTF
. | 13 | TRBJ1-2 | TRBV6-5 | . | TGTGCCAGCTTCCGGACAGTCGGGTATGGCTACACCTTC | CASFRTVGYGYTF
. | 12 | TRBJ1-5 | TRBV7-9 | few | TGTGCCAGCAGCCTCCGGGACCAGCCCCAGCATTTT | CASSLRDQPQHF
TRBD2 | 15 | TRBJ2-1 | TRBV11-2 | . | TGTGCCAGCAGCTTAGTCGGGGGGGCCGGGAATGAGCAGTTCTTC | CASSLVGGAGNEQFF
. | 13 | TRBJ1-3 | TRBV12-3/TRBV12-4 | . | TGTGCCAGCAGTCACGAGACTGGAAACACCATATATTTT | CASSHETGNTIYF
TRBD1 | 14 | TRBJ1-5 | TRBV2 | once | TGTGCCAGCAACGCCGGGACAGGCCGTCAGCCCCAGCATTTT | CASNAGTGRQPQHF
. | 13 | TRBJ2-7 | TRBV28 | . | TGTGCCAGCAGTTTATACAGTGCCTACGAGCAGTACTTC | CASSLYSAYEQYF
TRBD2 | 16 | TRBJ2-2 | TRBV7-9 | . | TGTGCCAGCAGCTTACCACTAGCGGGGCTCGGCGGGGAGCTGTTTTTT | CASSLPLAGLGGELFF
. | 15 | TRBJ2-5 | TRBV2 | . | TGTGCCAGCAGTGAAGCTGGACAGATCCAAGAGACCCAGTACTTC | CASSEAGQIQETQYF